The 29 T cell receptor beta chains below all came from one sample that was sequenced in a study of siplizumab effects on memory and regulatory T cells. Here immunoSEQ multiplex PCR was the method, and the copy in TCRdb shows in-frame clones only, minus some. The sample consists of about 120,000 clones, over 85% of them appearing once. The specimen was non-Treg CD4+ T cells sorted from blood. The receptor set was obtained from a human donor in good health.

The chain couples TRBV5-4 to TRBJ2-2, with D possibly matching TRBD2 (5 bases). Germline loops: CDR1 SGHNT, CDR2 YYREEE (reference sequence). This CDR3 contains 14 residues. V shed 1 base and J shed 4 bases, with 8 bases lying between them. CDR3 protein: CASSLRGSTGELFF. CDR3 sequence (DNA): TGTGCCAGCAGCTTGCGGGGATCCACCGGGGAGCTGTTTTTT.

In this sample, this clone turned up a few times. This chain links TRBV12-5 with TRBJ1-3, with a tentative D call TRBD1 (5 bases). Germline-derived CDR1 and CDR2 are LGHNT and FRNRAP. Deletions cut 0 bases from V and 0 bases from J, with 12 bases between. The CDR3 contains 17 residues. CDR3 region: CASGLVTGGSSGNTIYF. CDR3 coding DNA: TGTGCTAGTGGTTTGGTAACGGGGGGTAGCTCTGGAAACACCATATATTTT.

The chain recombines TRBV10-3 with TRBJ2-7, with D unclear. This CDR3 region has 13 residues. V shed 3 bases and J shed 5 bases, with 11 bases lying between them. Germline CDR1 reads ENHRY; CDR2 reads SYGVKD. In nucleotides, the CDR3 is TGTGCCATCAGTGAATTAGCCGCAGACGAGCAGTACTTC. It yields the protein CAISELAADEQYF.

The rearrangement uses TRBV10-3 and TRBJ2-1; TRBD1 matches at 9 bases. The CDR3 is 17 residues long. Trimming took 0 bases from V and 6 from J; bases not matched to a gene: 9. Germline CDR1 and CDR2: ENHRY and SYGVKD. CDR3 nucleotide sequence: TGTGCCATCAGTGAGTCACCGGGACAGGGATCGTTCAATGAGCAGTTCTTC. Protein product: CAISESPGQGSFNEQFF.

V and J are TRBV18 and TRBJ2-5; D is unresolved. V gave up 2 bases and J gave up 2 bases, with 6 bases separating them. The CDR3 spans 13 residues. Germline V gene lookup returns CDR1 KGHSH and CDR2 LQKENI. This CDR3 is CASSPGQQETQYF. The CDR3 DNA follows: TGTGCCAGCTCACCAGGGCAGCAAGAGACCCAGTACTTC.

The chain recombines TRBV30 with TRBJ1-2, with D unclear. CDR1 is GTSNPN and CDR2 is SVGIG in the germline V gene (reference sequence). V gave up 0 bases and J gave up 8 bases, with 10 bases separating them. This CDR3 contains 12 residues. The CDR3 region has the DNA TGTGCCTGGAGTGTCCGAGCGGGGGGCTACACCTTC. It yields the protein CAWSVRAGGYTF.

This chain links TRBV5-1 with TRBJ2-3; 11 bases are shared with TRBD2. The ends lost 2 bases at V and 2 bases at J; junction bases unmatched: 4. This CDR3 has 16 amino acids. The germline V gene has CDR1 SGHRS and CDR2 YFSETQ. The DNA for the CDR3 is TGCGCCAGCAGCTTTAGCGGGGGGGCTACCACAGATACGCAGTATTTT. It encodes CASSFSGGATTDTQYF.

This clone was picked up one time. The chain combines TRBV6-6 with TRBJ2-2, with 8 positions matching TRBD1. The CDR3 sequence is 15 residues long. Germline CDR1 is MNHNY and CDR2 is SVGAGI (reference sequence). The junction had 6 bases not matched to a gene; V was cut back by 3 bases and J by 6 bases. As DNA, the CDR3 is TGTGCCAGCAGTTATCCCCAGGGGGCTGCCGGGGAGCTGTTTTTT. Protein product: CASSYPQGAAGELFF.

J is TRBJ1-1 and V is TRBV5-6; no clear D. The length of the CDR3 is 12 residues. The ends were cut back, 4 bases at V and 4 bases at J, with 8 bases in the middle. The germline V gene encodes CDR1 SGHDT and CDR2 YYEEEE. The CDR3 protein is CASSQTTTEAFF. The CDR3 nucleotides are TGTGCCAGCAGCCAAACTACCACTGAAGCTTTCTTT. Supplemented by reference TRBV5-6 and TRBJ1-1, the full variable domain reads DAGVTQSPTHLIKTRGQQVTLRCSPKSGHDTVSWYQQALGQGPQFIFQYYEEEERQRGNFPDRFSGHQFPNYSSELNVNALLLGDSALYLCASSQTTTEAFFGQGTRLTVV.

V usage is TRBV2 and J usage is TRBJ1-1; D unclear. From germline, CDR1 is SNHLY and CDR2 FYNNEI. The CDR3 sequence is 11 residues long. V lost 4 bases and J 6 bases, leaving 6 bases between the germline ends. The CDR3 region is CASSVTPEAFF. Written as DNA, the CDR3 is TGTGCCAGCAGTGTAACACCTGAAGCTTTCTTT.

The rearrangement joins TRBV12-5 to TRBJ1-1; D is unclear. Germline-derived CDR1 and CDR2 are LGHNT and FRNRAP. V was cut by 7 bases and J by 1 base, with 10 bases left in between. This CDR3 has 13 amino acids. The CDR3 reads CASAPRPNTEAFF. As DNA, the CDR3 is TGTGCTAGTGCTCCTAGGCCGAACACTGAAGCTTTCTTT. The full variable domain, with the rest looked up from reference TRBV12-5 and TRBJ1-1, is DARVTQTPRHKVTEMGQEVTMRCQPILGHNTVFWYRQTMMQGLELLAYFRNRAPLDDSGMPKDRFSAEMPDATLATLKIQPSEPRDSAVYFCASAPRPNTEAFFGQGTRLTVV.

The V gene is TRBV19, the J gene TRBJ1-6; D unresolved. Per the germline V gene, CDR1 is LNHDA and CDR2 is SQIVND (reference sequence). CDR3 length: 16 amino acids. The ends were cut back, 4 bases at V and 0 bases at J, with 10 bases in the middle. CDR3 loop: CASSTLASSYNSPLHF. The CDR3 nucleotides read TGTGCCAGTAGTACCCTAGCGAGCTCCTATAATTCACCCCTCCACTTT.

This clone has only one observation. The rearrangement links TRBV18 to TRBJ1-2; D ambiguous. This CDR3 comprises 14 residues. Germline CDR1 reads KGHSH; CDR2 reads LQKENI. Trimming stripped 2 bases from V and 4 bases from J, with 11 bases between. The CDR3: CASSPDTTPYGYTF. CDR3 coding DNA: TGTGCCAGCTCACCAGACACGACTCCCTATGGCTACACCTTC.

The rearrangement uses TRBV18 and TRBJ2-1; TRBD2 aligns across 10 bases. V lost 0 bases, J lost 10 bases, and 6 bases stayed unmatched. This CDR3 region has 15 residues. CDR1 is KGHSH and CDR2 is LQKENI in the germline V gene. The CDR3 DNA reads as TGTGCCAGCTCACCACCGAGTCTAGCGGGGGTGGAGCAGTTCTTC. This gives the protein CASSPPSLAGVEQFF.

This clone was seen once. V gene TRBV5-1 combines with J gene TRBJ1-5; D is uncertain. Germline lookup yields CDR1 SGHRS and CDR2 YFSETQ. Between the trimmed V and J ends, which lost 0 bases and 6 bases, there was a span of 13 bases. The CDR3 is 15 amino acids. The CDR3 DNA sequence: TGCGCCAGCAGCTTGGGCGGGGTTTCTAGTCAGCCCCAGCATTTT. Amino acid sequence: CASSLGGVSSQPQHF.

This clone was seen once. V usage is TRBV28 and J usage is TRBJ2-6; unclear D gene. Trimming pared 1 base from V and 4 bases from J, leaving 2 bases between. Germline CDR1 MDHEN, CDR2 SYDVKM. This CDR3 spans 13 amino acids. CDR3 in DNA: TGTGCCAGCAGTTTATCCGGGGCCAACGTCCTGACTTTC. Translating it yields CASSLSGANVLTF.

This clone was observed a single time. The chain combines TRBV23-1 with TRBJ2-7, with 9 bases identical to TRBD2. TRBV23-1 is classed as an ORF, of uncertain function. The V segment lost 0 bases and the J segment 0 bases; nucleotides outside the gene matches: 9. The CDR3 covers 18 residues. The CDR3: CASSQSCQRGVSSYEQYF. DNA of the CDR3: TGCGCCAGCAGTCAATCTTGCCAGCGGGGGGTTAGCTCCTACGAGCAGTACTTC.

The V gene is TRBV5-1, the J gene TRBJ1-2; TRBD1 might be the D (5 bases). V was shortened by 0 bases and J by 4 bases, with 13 bases between the two germline ends. This CDR3 is built from 15 residues. Germline V lookup: CDR1 SGHRS, CDR2 YFSETQ. This CDR3 is CASSLVSGDAYGYTF. DNA for the CDR3: TGCGCCAGCAGCTTGGTTAGTGGGGACGCCTATGGCTACACCTTC.

The chain recombines TRBV28 with TRBJ2-7; D is unclear. Trimming removed 5 bases from V and 2 bases from J, with 13 bases in between. CDR3 length: 14 amino acids. CDR1 is MDHEN and CDR2 is SYDVKM in the germline V gene. The DNA for the CDR3 is TGTGCCAGCAGTCCCCGGCTCCCACCCTACGAGCAGTACTTC. The encoded protein is CASSPRLPPYEQYF.

The chain has TRBV19 and TRBJ2-7, with D perhaps matching TRBD1 or TRBD2 (6 bases each). Trimming cost V 3 bases and J 3 bases, with 15 bases left between them. The germline CDR1 and CDR2 sequences are LNHDA and SQIVND (reference sequence). The length of the CDR3 is 15 residues. The CDR3 region has the DNA TGTGCCAGTAGTATCACCGGGGGCCTCCTCTACGAGCAGTACTTC. Protein: CASSITGGLLYEQYF.

The chain combines TRBV18 with TRBJ2-3; D gene uncertain. The CDR3 has 16 amino acids. The germline V and J ends were trimmed by 2 bases and 0 bases, with 12 bases remaining between them. CDR1 and CDR2 (germline): KGHSH, LQKENI. CDR3 sequence: CASSPANGASTDTQYF. CDR3 DNA sequence: TGTGCCAGCTCACCAGCCAACGGAGCTAGCACAGATACGCAGTATTTT.

This chain connects TRBV6-5 to TRBJ1-1; D is undetermined. With 0 bases removed from V and 1 base from J, the gap between germline ends came to 9 bases. The CDR3 is 15 amino acids. Germline V gene sequence: CDR1 MNHEY, CDR2 SVGAGI. The CDR3 DNA reads as TGTGCCAGCAGTTACTCGCGTGGAAGGAACACTGAAGCTTTCTTT. This gives the protein CASSYSRGRNTEAFF.

The chain has TRBV12-1 and TRBJ2-7; TRBD2, the table's D call, was not compared with the DNA. TRBV12-1 constitutes a pseudogene. The CDR3 runs 19 residues. CDR3 protein: CASSFSARKLAGRSYEQYF. The CDR3 DNA sequence: TGTGCCAGCAGCTTTTCGGCCCGGAAACTAGCGGGGCGCTCCTACGAGCAGTACTTC.

CDR3: CASSVAADYSNQPQHF. CDR3 bases: TGTGCCAGCAGCGTAGCAGCCGATTATAGCAATCAGCCCCAGCATTTT. The rearrangement joins TRBV9 to TRBJ1-5; D remains unclear. V was cut by 0 bases and J by 0 bases, with 10 bases left in between. CDR1 and CDR2 (germline): SGDLS, YYNGEE. This CDR3 is built from 16 residues.

The chain carries TRBV6-1 and TRBJ1-4; D gene unclear. CDR3 length: 15 amino acids. The V end was cut by 1 base, the J end by 9 bases, with 15 bases between. The germline CDR1 and CDR2 sequences are MNHNS and SASEGT. The CDR3 is CASSEERRQSQKLFF. CDR3 DNA sequence: TGTGCCAGCAGTGAAGAAAGGCGTCAGTCTCAAAAACTGTTTTTT.

The chain is built from TRBV6-1 and TRBJ1-6; 7 bases fit TRBD1. Germline CDR1 is MNHNS and CDR2 is SASEGT. Unmatched junction bases numbered 14, after V lost 2 bases and J lost 13 bases. The CDR3 length is 16 residues. Here the CDR3 reads CASSETFDRVPTPLHF. CDR3 in DNA: TGTGCCAGCAGTGAAACCTTCGACAGGGTCCCTACCCCCCTCCACTTT.

The gene calls are TRBV2 and TRBJ2-2; D not certain. V shed 0 bases and J shed 4 bases, with 3 bases lying between them. CDR3 length: 13 amino acids. CDR1 is SNHLY and CDR2 is FYNNEI in the germline V gene. The CDR3 DNA reads as TGTGCCAGCAGTGAAGCGTTCACCGGGGAGCTGTTTTTT. Protein sequence: CASSEAFTGELFF. The full variable domain, in which reference TRBV2 and TRBJ2-2 provide the parts outside the CDR3, is EPEVTQTPSHQVTQMGQEVILRCVPISNHLYFYWYRQILGQKVEFLVSFYNNEISEKSEIFDDQFSVERPDGSNFTLKIRSTKLEDSAMYFCASSEAFTGELFFGEGSRLTVL.

This rearrangement joins TRBV7-9 to TRBJ2-1, with 11 bases aligning to TRBD2. The germline V gene encodes CDR1 SEHNR and CDR2 FQNEAQ (reference sequence). The CDR3 is 14 residues long. The V segment lost 3 bases and the J segment 5 bases; nucleotides outside the gene matches: 0. CDR3 sequence: CASSFSGGDNEQFF. CDR3 nucleotides: TGTGCCAGCAGCTTTAGCGGGGGGGACAATGAGCAGTTCTTC.

V is TRBV7-2 and J is TRBJ2-7; D is unclear. The CDR3 is made up of 11 amino acids. Germline V gene lookup returns CDR1 SGHTA and CDR2 FQGNSA. Trimming pared 7 bases from V and 6 bases from J, leaving 10 bases between. Here the CDR3 DNA reads TGTGCCAGCAATAAAGGGTCCGAGCAGTACTTC. Residues: CASNKGSEQYF. The variable domain in full, completed from reference TRBV7-2 and TRBJ2-7, reads GAGVSQSPSNKVTEKGKDVELRCDPISGHTALYWYRQSLGQGLEFLIYFQGNSAPDKSGLPSDRFSAERTGGSVSTLTIQRTQQEDSAVYLCASNKGSEQYFGPGTRLTVT.